This paragraph covers one TCR beta chain sequence. This sample is part of a study of CD8+ T cells in alopecia areata. Trimming took off 2 bases at V and 5 bases at J, with 8 bases between the two ends. This CDR3 has 13 amino acids. Germline V gene data show CDR1 as SGHDT and CDR2 as YYEEEE. Sequencing templates came from extracted RNA that was reverse transcribed into cDNA. The protocol was immunoSEQ multiplex PCR, while the TCRdb copy is restricted to in-frame clones and leaves out a portion. The data contain about 200,000 clones, about three fifths of them singletons. Patients with alopecia areata provided lesional scalp punch biopsies as well as peripheral blood. T lymphocytes (CD4+ and CD8+) were sorted from PBMCs.

The rearrangement uses TRBV5-6 and TRBJ1-5; D uncertain. The sequence derives from a human donor with alopecia areata. The specimen was CD4+ T cells sorted from blood, collected at week 0. The CDR3 nucleotides read TGTGCCAGCAGCTTAGGCGGGTATCAGCCCCAGCATTTT. It is translated as CASSLGGYQPQHF.